This paragraph reports one T cell receptor beta chain. The target of this receptor is not known. From a lookup of the germline V gene, CDR1 and CDR2 are SNHLY and FYNNEI. Measured from the cysteine to the phenylalanine, the CDR3 is 13 residues long. The read is trimmed to its CDR3 DNA, 39 bases read in frame from base 1. The germline ends are 15 bases apart after V is trimmed by 8 bases and J by 5 bases. This record belongs to a study of cytomegalovirus exposure and HLA in healthy donors (dated by TCRdb to between 2016 and 2019). For the study in its entirety: According to an earlier analysis of 587 of the donors, about 179 million T cells yielded 120 million or so unique TCR beta sequences and roughly 280 Gb of sequence data. In a later analysis, previously published TCR beta repertoires from 600 to 850 donors were re-analyzed and high-resolution HLA genotyping was added so that TCR occurrence patterns could be studied. Donor age, sex, ethnicity and CMV serostatus were compiled together with the repertoire data. In the later analysis, no new phenotypic data were used to find candidate immune exposures; instead, reliance was placed on TCR beta sequences and their occurrence across donors. Among almost 400 genotyped donors of the cohort, an average of about 240,000 unique TCR beta nucleotide sequences were sequenced per donor, around 20% of them non-productive. An earlier analysis of around 580 of the donors used high-throughput TCR beta sequencing to judge whether each TCR beta V gene segment behaved as functional or pseudogenic. A few DR-DQ haplotypes were treated as single units for association and clustering because of strong linkage in the cohort. Genome-wide SNP genotypes for about 60% of the roughly 670 donors were used in a later genetic analysis, which treated that subset as a discovery cohort. The aim of the study was to test whether cataloging public T cell receptors could identify signatures of past pathogen exposure. Typing coverage varied by locus: roughly 629-640 donors for A, B, C, DRB1 and DQB1; under 550 for DQA1; around 570 for DPA1; approximately 490 for DPB1. Besides the first cohort of roughly 640 subjects, a separate validation cohort made up of 120 different subjects was used. High-throughput TCR immunosequencing, statistical association of individual TCRs with disease status, and machine learning were combined to predict cytomegalovirus infection status. All discovery cohort repertoires had been generated on a single sequencing platform. Roughly 300 gigabases of sequencing data and approximately 85 million unique TCR sequences were included in an early release covering 550 to 650 HLA-typed donors. Using immunosequencing, the study profiled T cell repertoires from 666 subjects and related those repertoires to cytomegalovirus serostatus. Class I and class II HLA loci were covered by the typing at four-digit resolution. Of the approximately 400 genotyped donors, about 84% fell in the genetic ancestry cluster associated with self-reported Caucasian donors.

The cohort was made up of approximately 700 healthy bone marrow donors. At the time of sampling, every cohort member was nominally healthy, though immune exposures that went unrecorded were likely present. The donor tested CMV seronegative, placing the donor among the 350 or so seronegative members of the cohort. Each donor provided a peripheral blood sample, and peripheral blood mononuclear cells were used for TCR beta sequencing. Genomic DNA was extracted from the blood cell samples with the Qiagen DNeasy Blood Extraction Kit. What the research found in general, with its limitations: Most CMV-associated TCR beta chains appeared to be HLA-restricted in a later analysis, and the HLA associations seemed to be driven largely by CMV exposure. In vitro tests confirmed that a few of the cytomegalovirus-associated TCR beta chains recognize cytomegalovirus antigens. Because counts were too low, roughly 16 rarely observed V segments, including chromosome 9 orphons, were excluded from the earlier analysis of 500 to 700 of the donors. Correlated functional status among segregating V segments might be attributable to linkage disequilibrium, but an unknown experimental factor could not be ruled out. According to the authors, the approach could potentially be generalized to other disease states and immunological phenotypes. In the study, about 150 TCR beta chains were listed as associated with cytomegalovirus. A later genetic analysis associated a missense DCLRE1C variant with V-gene and J-gene trimming of TCR beta chains, and an independent cohort replicated the association. A later analysis associated about 16,000 TCR beta sequences with specific HLA alleles at a false discovery rate of 0.05. HLA typing was unavailable for some donors at each locus, so association tests used only the typed subset. According to a later analysis, parvovirus B19, influenza, CMV and Epstein-Barr virus appeared linked to several top co-occurrence clusters. A cluster of highly shared sequence variants was judged likely to be a technical artifact of the sequencing pipeline. Compared with the 666-donor mean, donors in an Asian-associated ancestry cluster had fewer N-insertions in productive TCRs, according to a later genetic analysis. According to a later analysis, TCR association rates differed among HLA loci, with DRB1 alleles showing the most associated TCRs and HLA-C alleles showing the fewest. Broadly in line with IMGT annotations, most TCR beta V segments showed up in productive rearrangements about 87% or about 30% of the time in an earlier analysis of several hundred of the donors. For the cohort, immune exposure information was limited to CMV serostatus. This cohort had only TCR beta chains sequenced, and the lack of alpha or paired-chain data limited which features could be detected. A later analysis found that HLA-associated TCR beta chains were more clonally expanded and had lower generation probabilities than equally common non-associated chains. When HLA alleles, especially DR and DQ, strongly co-occurred, TCR associations were difficult to assign to individual alleles. A further reported finding was that TCR beta sequences accurately predicted the HLA-A and HLA-B alleles for most subjects in the first cohort. Roughly uniform sequencing depth across donors was assumed in presence/absence analyses, although this assumption may not hold. The classifier was reported to diagnose cytomegalovirus status with high specificity and sensitivity in both the original and validation cohorts. Across donors, most TCR sequences were observed very rarely, whereas some public TCRs were present in many individuals. The 87-base-pair reads could not distinguish some IMGT-functional V segments, including TRBV6-2 and TRBV6-3, so those segments were excluded.

The method behind the library was the immunoSEQ multiplex PCR assay. A mixture of 60 forward primers for TCR Vbeta segments and 13 reverse primers for TCR Jbeta segments was used in the multiplex PCR. The CDR3 region of rearranged TCR beta genes was amplified from genomic DNA with a multiplex PCR assay. The Illumina HiSeq System was used to sequence the amplified TCR beta libraries as 87-base-pair reads. As for the authors' bioinformatics: Across the 500 to 700 repertoires, a later analysis counted roughly 77 million unique TCR beta chains, approximately 12 million of which were shared by at least two donors. A nearest-neighbor algorithm error-corrected the raw reads and collapsed the reads into unique sequences, merging closely related sequences to remove PCR and sequencing errors. V, D and J gene segments were assigned by aligning CDR3 sequences to IMGT reference sequences. For a sequence to be retained, a match of at least six nucleotides to both a V gene segment and a J gene segment was required. Rearrangements were classified as productive when the CDR3 lacked stop codons and remained in frame with V and J, and all other rearrangements were classified as non-productive. Following IMGT convention, CDR3 was defined as the stretch from the second conserved V-encoded cysteine to the conserved J-encoded phenylalanine. In an earlier analysis of roughly 580 of the donors, sequences lacking an unambiguous match to a single V gene segment were excluded. An earlier analysis of 587 of the donors classified V segments as functional when productive rearrangements were above 56.7% and as segregating when the standard deviation between donors was above 5%. A statistical classification framework was built for diagnosing cytomegalovirus status from the catalog of TCR beta chain sequences. V and J gene assignment, in a later analysis, came from comparing TCR nucleotide sequences with IMGT/GENE-DB human TR gene sequences. In a later analysis, CDR3 sequences and most-parsimonious VDJ recombination scenarios were assigned using the TCRdist pipeline. In a later analysis, each TCR beta chain was defined by its CDR3 amino acid sequence together with its V-gene family, and reads without a unique V-gene family were excluded. As a way to deal with suspected cross-contamination and a sequencing artifact, a later analysis dropped hundreds of nucleotide sequences that were highly shared and had low generation probability. A later analysis calculated a clonal expansion index for each public chain from normalized within-repertoire ranks of inferred template counts. In a later analysis, generation probabilities were computed using a VDJ recombination model fitted to out-of-frame rearrangements, and the results were checked against IGoR. A later analysis scored TCR-TCR, TCR-HLA and TCR-CMV co-occurrence with hypergeometric tests, applying a repertoire-size bias correction to TCR pairs. False discovery rates were estimated in a later analysis by permuting HLA or CMV assignments 20 times. In a later analysis, co-occurring TCRs were grouped using DBSCAN, and TCRdist sequence similarity was added for clustering within HLA-allele-positive subsets. Co-occurrence clustering excluded repertoires with fewer than 30,000 or more than 120,000 public chains, plus five with anomalous nucleotide sharing. In its TCRdb copy, this immuneACCESS table keeps in-frame sequences only and misses some clones. Where compared with another copy, unresolved V genes explain less than half of these, and the others have no known cause. The V and J calls and clone size were taken over from that table, and D and trimming were inferred from the DNA. The sample's records list roughly 200,000 clones. Approximately 6.9% of the sample goes to the ten largest clones.

Sequenced sample: PBMCs. Recombination linked TRBV2 to TRBJ2-5; D gene: possibly TRBD2, on 7 matching bases. This receptor was obtained from a man between 25 and 39 years old in good health and CMV-seronegative. The base sequence is TGTGCCAGCGATCGGGGGGCAAGGGAGACCCAGTACTTC. Its translation reads: CASDRGARETQYF.